These 21 T cell receptor beta chains share one sample of origin, sequenced in a study of shared clonotypes between healthy human individuals. Positive CCR7 selection of CD45RO-negative cells yielded the naive CD8 cells, and terminally differentiated effector memory CD45RA+ cells were excluded. The table came from immunoSEQ multiplex PCR; TCRdb's copy has only in-frame clones and leaves some out. This table holds about 600,000 clones, 95% to 98% found once. Specimen: naive CD8+ T cells sorted from blood. These receptor sequences come from a man under 40 in good health.

The chain carries TRBV29-1 and TRBJ2-3; possible D gene TRBD2, 6 bases. The CDR3 length is 13 residues. V was pared by 2 bases and J by 7 bases, with 13 bases between. Germline V CDR1 and CDR2: SQVTM, ANQGSEA. The CDR3 protein is CSVESWEDNTQYF. Written as DNA, the CDR3 is TGCAGCGTTGAATCCTGGGAGGACAATACGCAGTATTTT.

Concerning this clone itself: This same CDR3 is encoded by further DNA sequences in the sample. This sequence joins TRBV27 and TRBJ2-7; D is possibly TRBD2 (5 bases). This CDR3 is built from 13 residues. V was clipped by 0 bases and J by 3 bases, with 6 bases between them. From germline, CDR1 is MNHEY and CDR2 SMNVEV (reference sequence). CDR3 region: CASSLSGNYEQYF. The DNA for the CDR3 is TGTGCCAGCAGTTTATCCGGGAACTACGAGCAGTACTTC.

V is TRBV19 and J is TRBJ2-7; 13 bases match TRBD2. There are 16 residues in the CDR3. The germline V gene has CDR1 LNHDA and CDR2 SQIVND (reference sequence). V trimming: 8 bases; J trimming: 1 base; junction bases outside the gene matches: 8. In nucleotides, the CDR3 is TGTGCCAGTGGACTAGCGGGAGAGTTGGGTTCCTACGAGCAGTACTTC. Translation gives CASGLAGELGSYEQYF.

In this sample, this clone turned up once. The chain employs TRBV27 and TRBJ2-3, with 11 bases fitting TRBD2. This CDR3 is 15 amino acids long. Germline V gives CDR1 MNHEY, CDR2 SMNVEV (reference sequence). Trimming at V came to 4 bases and at J to 6 bases, leaving 6 bases not matched to a gene. The CDR3 DNA sequence: TGTGCCAGCAGTTCCCGGACTAGCGGGCTCGATACGCAGTATTTT. Translated: CASSSRTSGLDTQYF.

This clone was observed a single time. The chain joins TRBV25-1 to TRBJ1-5, with D possibly TRBD1 on 6 matching bases. CDR3 length equals 14 residues. CDR1 and CDR2 (germline): MGHDK, SYGVNS. V was clipped by 2 bases and J by 4 bases, with 9 bases between them. The CDR3 here is CASSEITGNQPQHF. The DNA of the CDR3 is TGTGCCAGCAGTGAAATTACAGGGAATCAGCCCCAGCATTTT.

The chain combines TRBV5-4 with TRBJ2-5, with TRBD2 matching over 7 bases. CDR3 length equals 15 residues. Germline V lookup: CDR1 SGHNT, CDR2 YYREEE (reference sequence). The ends lost 2 bases at V and 2 bases at J; junction bases unmatched: 6. CDR3 bases: TGTGCCAGCAGCTTTGTGGGAGCGGGGCAAGAGACCCAGTACTTC. Its translation: CASSFVGAGQETQYF. The full variable domain, completed using reference TRBV5-4 and TRBJ2-5, is ETGVTQSPTHLIKTRGQQVTLRCSSQSGHNTVSWYQQALGQGPQFIFQYYREEENGRGNFPPRFSGLQFPNYSSELNVNALELDDSALYLCASSFVGAGQETQYFGPGTRLLVL.

The V and J genes are TRBV6-1 and TRBJ1-3; no clear D. Germline loops: CDR1 MNHNS, CDR2 SASEGT. V lost 3 bases to trimming and J lost 0 bases, with 18 bases between them. The CDR3 totals 18 residues. The CDR3: CASSDQQLTINSGNTIYF. The CDR3 DNA follows: TGTGCCAGCAGTGACCAACAGTTGACGATCAACTCTGGAAACACCATATATTTT.

This clone was found once. The chain recombines TRBV5-1 with TRBJ2-2; D not resolved. The CDR3 is made up of 12 amino acids. The germline V and J ends were trimmed by 3 bases and 8 bases, with 8 bases remaining between them. Germline CDR1 reads SGHRS; CDR2 reads YFSETQ. The CDR3 region has the DNA TGCGCCAGCAGCTCCAACTTTGGGGAGCTGTTTTTT. It codes for CASSSNFGELFF.

The V and J genes are TRBV5-1 and TRBJ2-1; D gene unclear. V shed 0 bases and J shed 7 bases, with 14 bases lying between them. Germline values: CDR1 SGHRS, CDR2 YFSETQ. The CDR3 has 15 residues. CDR3 sequence reads: CASSLDLNPTNEQFF. The CDR3 bases are TGCGCCAGCAGCTTGGACCTCAATCCCACGAATGAGCAGTTCTTC.

The gene calls are TRBV30 and TRBJ1-1; TRBD1 is a possible D gene (5 bases). Germline V CDR1 and CDR2: GTSNPN, SVGIG (reference sequence). The V gene lost 5 bases and the J gene lost 7 bases, with 14 bases spanning the gap. CDR3 length: 12 amino acids. The CDR3 DNA reads as TGTGCCTGGGGGGGTGTCATTGGTGAAGCTTTCTTT. As protein: CAWGGVIGEAFF. The full variable domain, with the rest looked up from reference TRBV30 and TRBJ1-1, is SQTIHQWPATLVQPVGSPLSLECTVEGTSNPNLYWYRQAAGRGLQLLFYSVGIGQISSEVPQNLSASRPQDRQFILSSKKLLLSDSGFYLCAWGGVIGEAFFGQGTRLTVV.

The V gene is TRBV7-9, the J gene TRBJ2-7; D gene uncertain. CDR3 size: 12 residues. V lost 1 base and J lost 6, with 7 bases in between. Germline CDR1 SEHNR, CDR2 FQNEAQ (reference sequence). The CDR3 reads CASSLVESEQYF. For the CDR3, the DNA is TGTGCCAGCAGCTTAGTAGAGTCCGAGCAGTACTTC.

The chain employs TRBV7-5 and TRBJ1-1. TRBV7-5 is a pseudogene locus. The CDR3 is 21 residues long. The CDR3 sequence is CARRPHRSLVKGAAMNTEAFF. CDR3 DNA: TGTGCCAGAAGGCCGCACAGAAGCTTAGTTAAAGGAGCAGCGATGAACACTGAAGCTTTCTTT.

The chain is built from TRBV5-4 and TRBJ1-2; D is ambiguous. Trimming removed 0 bases at V and 4 bases at J, with 4 bases between. Germline values: CDR1 SGHNT, CDR2 YYREEE (reference sequence). The CDR3 is made up of 12 amino acids. The CDR3 region is CASSLDSYGYTF. For the CDR3, the DNA is TGTGCCAGCAGCTTGGACAGCTATGGCTACACCTTC.

The chain couples TRBV4-3 to TRBJ1-1; D unclear. The CDR3 runs 15 residues. Trimming stripped 0 bases from V and 2 bases from J, with 10 bases between. From germline, CDR1 is LGHNA and CDR2 YSLEER. CDR3 bases: TGCGCCAGCAGCCAAGATTCAGGCAGCAACACTGAAGCTTTCTTT. It specifies CASSQDSGSNTEAFF.

The rearrangement joins TRBV7-2 to TRBJ1-2, with D possibly TRBD1 on 6 matching bases. The length of the CDR3 is 15 residues. The germline V gene encodes CDR1 SGHTA and CDR2 FQGNSA. Trimming left V 4 bases short and J 0 bases short, with 12 bases between. The CDR3 nucleotides are TGTGCCAGCAGCTCACGGACAGTACCTAACTATGGCTACACCTTC. This gives the protein CASSSRTVPNYGYTF.

J is TRBJ2-7 and V is TRBV5-6; D gene unclear. Looked up from germline, CDR1 is SGHDT and CDR2 is YYEEEE. The CDR3 has 11 amino acids. With 4 bases removed from V and 9 bases from J, the gap between germline ends came to 11 bases. The DNA for the CDR3 is TGTGCCAGCAGCCTCGGATCTGTGCAGTACTTC. It translates to CASSLGSVQYF.

The rearrangement joins TRBV5-4 to TRBJ2-7; 11 positions agree with TRBD2. V lost 4 bases, J lost 3 bases, and 6 bases stayed unmatched. Germline CDR1 and CDR2: SGHNT and YYREEE (reference sequence). The CDR3 spans 15 residues. CDR3 DNA sequence: TGTGCCAGCAGCCTAGGACTAGCGGGTTACTACGAGCAGTACTTC. This codes for CASSLGLAGYYEQYF.

The sample holds one count of this clone. This chain uses TRBV11-2 with TRBJ2-7; 8 positions agree with TRBD1. V lost 5 bases to trimming and J lost 5 bases; unmatched junction nucleotides: 8. This CDR3 spans 14 amino acids. Looked up from germline, CDR1 is SGHAT and CDR2 is FQNNGV. The CDR3 DNA sequence: TGTGCCAGCAGCCTTACCGGGACAGGCAACGAGCAGTACTTC. It codes for CASSLTGTGNEQYF.

The gene calls are TRBV5-4 and TRBJ2-7; D is undetermined. Per the germline V gene, CDR1 is SGHNT and CDR2 is YYREEE (reference sequence). This CDR3 is 15 amino acids long. Trimming took off 4 bases at V and 1 base at J, with 15 bases between the two ends. CDR3 nucleotides: TGTGCCAGCAGCAGAATCCCTAAACTATCCTACGAGCAGTACTTC. It translates to CASSRIPKLSYEQYF.

The V gene is TRBV28, the J gene TRBJ1-1; weak D call: TRBD1 (6 bases). V gave up 4 bases and J gave up 7 bases, with 28 bases separating them. This CDR3 contains 18 residues. Germline V gives CDR1 MDHEN, CDR2 SYDVKM. The chain's CDR3 is CASSSLLLLGTGLVEAFF. For the CDR3, the DNA is TGTGCCAGCAGTTCTCTCCTCCTCTTGGGAACAGGGTTGGTTGAAGCTTTCTTT.

The rearrangement uses TRBV7-2 and TRBJ2-5; 7 bases are a match to TRBD2. The V segment lost 2 bases and the J segment 2 bases; nucleotides outside the gene matches: 17. In germline, CDR1 is SGHTA, CDR2 FQGNSA. This CDR3 is 19 amino acids long. The CDR3: CASSLNAGDGGGAQETQYF. CDR3 DNA: TGTGCCAGCAGCTTAAACGCAGGTGATGGGGGAGGGGCGCAAGAGACCCAGTACTTC.